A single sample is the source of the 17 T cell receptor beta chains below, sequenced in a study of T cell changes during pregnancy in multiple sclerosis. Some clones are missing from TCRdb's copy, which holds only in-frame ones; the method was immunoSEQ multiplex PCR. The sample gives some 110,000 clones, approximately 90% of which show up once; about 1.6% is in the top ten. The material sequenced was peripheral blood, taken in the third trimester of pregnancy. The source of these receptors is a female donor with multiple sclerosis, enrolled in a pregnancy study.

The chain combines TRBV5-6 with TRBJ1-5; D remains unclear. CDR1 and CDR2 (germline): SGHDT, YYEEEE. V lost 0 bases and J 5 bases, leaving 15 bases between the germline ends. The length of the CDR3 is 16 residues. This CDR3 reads CASSLARQSDYQPQHF. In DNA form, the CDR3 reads TGTGCCAGCAGCTTGGCGCGGCAGTCTGACTATCAGCCCCAGCATTTT. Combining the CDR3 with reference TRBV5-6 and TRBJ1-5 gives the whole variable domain DAGVTQSPTHLIKTRGQQVTLRCSPKSGHDTVSWYQQALGQGPQFIFQYYEEEERQRGNFPDRFSGHQFPNYSSELNVNALLLGDSALYLCASSLARQSDYQPQHFGDGTRLSIL.

CDR3 sequence: CAISDPAGGYETQYF. DNA of the CDR3: TGTGCCATCAGTGACCCAGCGGGAGGTTACGAGACCCAGTACTTC. The J gene is TRBJ2-5, the V gene TRBV10-3, with 9 bases lining up with TRBD2. V trimming: 3 bases; J trimming: 5 bases; junction bases outside the gene matches: 7. In germline, CDR1 is ENHRY, CDR2 SYGVKD. The CDR3 has 15 residues.

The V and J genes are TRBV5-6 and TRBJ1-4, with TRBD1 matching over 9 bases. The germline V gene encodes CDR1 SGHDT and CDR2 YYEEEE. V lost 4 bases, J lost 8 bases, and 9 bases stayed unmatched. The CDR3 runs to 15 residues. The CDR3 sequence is CASSSQGTGREKLFF. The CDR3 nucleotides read TGTGCCAGCAGCAGTCAGGGGACAGGGAGAGAAAAACTGTTTTTT.

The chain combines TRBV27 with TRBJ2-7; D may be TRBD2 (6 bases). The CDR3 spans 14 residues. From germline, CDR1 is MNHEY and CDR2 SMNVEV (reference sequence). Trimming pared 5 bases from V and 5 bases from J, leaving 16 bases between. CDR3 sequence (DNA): TGTGCCAGCAGTGGCGGGGCGGGGCGCAACGAGCAGTACTTC. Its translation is CASSGGAGRNEQYF.

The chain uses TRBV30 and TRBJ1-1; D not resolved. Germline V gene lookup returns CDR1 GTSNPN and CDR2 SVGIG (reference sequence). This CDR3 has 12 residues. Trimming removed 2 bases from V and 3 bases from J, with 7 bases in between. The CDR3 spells CAWSPRDTEAFF. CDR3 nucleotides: TGTGCCTGGAGTCCCCGAGACACTGAAGCTTTCTTT.

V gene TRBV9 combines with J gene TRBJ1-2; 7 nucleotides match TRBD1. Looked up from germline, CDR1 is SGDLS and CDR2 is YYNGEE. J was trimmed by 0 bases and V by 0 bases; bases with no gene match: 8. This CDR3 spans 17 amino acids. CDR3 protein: CASSVEAGGITNYGYTF. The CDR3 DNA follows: TGTGCCAGCAGCGTAGAGGCAGGGGGAATTACTAACTATGGCTACACCTTC.

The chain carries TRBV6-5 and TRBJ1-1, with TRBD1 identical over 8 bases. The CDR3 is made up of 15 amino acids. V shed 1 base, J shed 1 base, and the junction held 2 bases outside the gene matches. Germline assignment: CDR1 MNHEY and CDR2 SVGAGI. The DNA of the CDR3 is TGTGCCAGCAGTTACTACGGGACAGGGAACACTGAAGCTTTCTTT. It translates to CASSYYGTGNTEAFF.

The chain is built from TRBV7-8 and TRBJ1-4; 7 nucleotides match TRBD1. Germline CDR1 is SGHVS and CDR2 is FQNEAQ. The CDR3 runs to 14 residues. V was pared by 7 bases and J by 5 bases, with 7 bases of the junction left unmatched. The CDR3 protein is CASNRDRGNEKLFF. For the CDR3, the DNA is TGTGCCAGCAACCGGGACAGAGGAAATGAAAAACTGTTTTTT. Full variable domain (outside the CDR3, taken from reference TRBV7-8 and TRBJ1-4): GAGVSQSPRYKVAKRGQDVALRCDPISGHVSLFWYQQALGQGPEFLTYFQNEAQLDKSGLPSDRFFAERPEGSVSTLKIQRTQQEDSAVYLCASNRDRGNEKLFFGSGTQLSVL.

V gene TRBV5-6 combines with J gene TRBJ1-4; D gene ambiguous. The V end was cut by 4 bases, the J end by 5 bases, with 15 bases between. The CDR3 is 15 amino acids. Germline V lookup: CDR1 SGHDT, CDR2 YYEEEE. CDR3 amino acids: CASSGKPGWNEKLFF. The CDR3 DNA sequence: TGTGCCAGCAGCGGGAAACCGGGATGGAATGAAAAACTGTTTTTT.

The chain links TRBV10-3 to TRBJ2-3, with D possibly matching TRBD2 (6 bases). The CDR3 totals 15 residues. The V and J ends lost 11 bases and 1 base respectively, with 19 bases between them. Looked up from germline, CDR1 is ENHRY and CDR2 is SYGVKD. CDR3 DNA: TGTGCCGCTCGTGCAAGGGACTCGGGCACAGATACGCAGTATTTT. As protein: CAARARDSGTDTQYF.

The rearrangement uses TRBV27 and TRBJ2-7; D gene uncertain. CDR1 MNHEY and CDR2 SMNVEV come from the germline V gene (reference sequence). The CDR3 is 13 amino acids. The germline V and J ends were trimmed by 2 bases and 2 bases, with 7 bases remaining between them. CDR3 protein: CASSLTPAYEQYF. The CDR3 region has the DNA TGTGCCAGCAGTTTAACACCCGCCTACGAGCAGTACTTC.

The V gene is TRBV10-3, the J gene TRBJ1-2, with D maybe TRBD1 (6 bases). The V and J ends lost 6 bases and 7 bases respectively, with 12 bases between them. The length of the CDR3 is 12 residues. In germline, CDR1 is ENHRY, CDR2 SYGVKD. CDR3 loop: CAISPTGSGYTF. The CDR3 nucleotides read TGTGCCATCAGCCCGACAGGATCTGGCTACACCTTC.

The CDR3 reads CASSADRASTEAFF. Here the CDR3 DNA reads TGTGCCAGTAGTGCCGACAGGGCGTCTACTGAAGCTTTCTTT. The V and J genes are TRBV19 and TRBJ1-1; TRBD1 matches 7 bases. Germline V CDR1 and CDR2: LNHDA, SQIVND (reference sequence). The V gene end was trimmed by 5 bases and the J gene end by 5 bases; junction bases not matched to a gene: 8. This CDR3 has 14 amino acids.

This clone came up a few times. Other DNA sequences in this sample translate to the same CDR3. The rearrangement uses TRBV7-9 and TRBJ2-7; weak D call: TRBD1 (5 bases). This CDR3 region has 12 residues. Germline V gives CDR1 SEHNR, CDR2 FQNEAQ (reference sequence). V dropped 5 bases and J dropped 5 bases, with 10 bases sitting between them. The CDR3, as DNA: TGTGCCAGCAGCCTGGGGCAAAACGAGCAGTACTTC. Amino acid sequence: CASSLGQNEQYF.

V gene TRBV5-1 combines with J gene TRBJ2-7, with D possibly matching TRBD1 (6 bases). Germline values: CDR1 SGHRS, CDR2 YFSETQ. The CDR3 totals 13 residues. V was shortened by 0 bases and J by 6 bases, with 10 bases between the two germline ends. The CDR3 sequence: CASSLEGRGEQYF. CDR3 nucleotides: TGCGCCAGCAGCTTGGAGGGCAGGGGCGAGCAGTACTTC.

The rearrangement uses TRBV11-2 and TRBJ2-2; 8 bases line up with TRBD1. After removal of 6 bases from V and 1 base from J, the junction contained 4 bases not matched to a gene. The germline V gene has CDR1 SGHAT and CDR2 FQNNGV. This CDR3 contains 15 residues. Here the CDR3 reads CASSTQGGNTGELFF. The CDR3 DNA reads TGTGCCAGCAGTACACAGGGGGGGAACACCGGGGAGCTGTTTTTT. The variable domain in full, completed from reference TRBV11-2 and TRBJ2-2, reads EAGVAQSPRYKIIEKRQSVAFWCNPISGHATLYWYQQILGQGPKLLIQFQNNGVVDDSQLPKDRFSAERLKGVDSTLKIQPAKLEDSAVYLCASSTQGGNTGELFFGEGSRLTVL.

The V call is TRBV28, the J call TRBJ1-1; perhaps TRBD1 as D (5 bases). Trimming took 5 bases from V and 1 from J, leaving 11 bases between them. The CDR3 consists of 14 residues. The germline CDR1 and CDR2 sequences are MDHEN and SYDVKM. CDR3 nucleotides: TGTGCCAGCAGTCACCCTACAGGGAACACTGAAGCTTTCTTT. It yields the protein CASSHPTGNTEAFF.